A selection of T cell receptor beta chains follows, all from one sample in a study of blood T cell dynamics during melanoma immunotherapy. Only in-frame clones appear in the TCRdb table, and some are missing; sequencing was by immunoSEQ multiplex PCR. The sample lists about 8,400 clones, approximately 85% seen once, with about 3.5% in the top ten. The sequencing here drew on blood, taken from a patient treated with checkpoint blockade. These receptors all stem from a human donor with melanoma. The CDR3 runs from the conserved cysteine through the conserved F or W. The D gene is left open where the match is weak. Clone sizes are given selectively: once, few, many, or a class where the clone is expanded.

d_gene | len | j_gene | abundance | v_gene | CDR3aa
NA | 13 | TRBJ1-1 | NA | TRBV7-3 | CASSLSGNTEAFF
TRBD1 | 13 | TRBJ2-5 | NA | TRBV29-1 | CSVGWDRVREQYF
TRBD1 | 14 | TRBJ2-7 | NA | TRBV5-1 | CASSSGQGTSEQYF
NA | 14 | TRBJ1-5 | few | TRBV19 | CASSIDRADQPQHF
TRBD1 | 13 | TRBJ2-7 | NA | TRBV18 | CASSFGQGGEQYF
TRBD1 | 18 | TRBJ1-2 | NA | TRBV7-9 | CASSFPGQGIGGNYGYTF
TRBD2 | 14 | NA | NA | TRBV7-6 | CASSLTSGSYEQYF
NA | 15 | TRBJ1-4 | NA | TRBV5-4 | CASSPGTVGNEKLFF
NA | 13 | TRBJ2-7 | NA | TRBV7-8 | CASSLAHGDEQYF
NA | 15 | TRBJ2-7 | NA | TRBV9 | CASSVGPDTTYEQYF
NA | 14 | TRBJ2-7 | NA | TRBV10-3 | CAISRDSEAYEQYF
NA | 10 | TRBJ1-6 | NA | TRBV2 | CASGYAPLHF
NA | 15 | NA | NA | TRBV5-4 | CASSLGSRQIGEQYF
NA | 14 | TRBJ1-4 | NA | TRBV28 | CASLGAGANEKLFF